One and the same sample provided the 20 T cell receptor beta chains below, sequenced in a study of identical twins. TCRdb processed the 5' RACE reads anew with MiXCR; each CDR3 protein has one entry. The profile shows 250,000 or so distinct CDR3 sequences, approximately 11% of them singletons. The same sample was also studied in work on yellow fever vaccine responses in identical twins.

Sequencing was carried out using memory (CD45RO+) T cells sorted from blood. These receptors originate from a woman under 30 in good health.

On this clonotype itself: An end of the junction does not agree with germline; a read error may underlie this. The gene calls are TRBV6-1 and TRBJ1-2; D gene unclear. Germline lookup yields CDR1 MNHNS and CDR2 SASEGT. CDR3 length: 15 amino acids. The CDR3 sequence is CASREGSFANYGYTF. Written as DNA, the CDR3 is TGTGCCAGCAGGGAAGGCAGCTTTGCTAACTATGGCTACACCTTC.

This clonotype occurred a few times. The chain links TRBV4-2 to TRBJ2-7; the D call may be TRBD1 or TRBD2 (5 bases each). The CDR3 has 15 amino acids. In germline, CDR1 is LGHNA, CDR2 YNFKEQ. The V gene lost 4 bases and the J gene lost 0 bases, with 13 bases spanning the gap. The CDR3 reads CASSPRGDSSYEQYF. The CDR3 region has the DNA TGTGCCAGCAGCCCTCGGGGCGACAGCTCCTACGAGCAGTACTTC.

The rearrangement uses TRBV11-3 and TRBJ2-1; 8 bases are a match to TRBD2. The germline V gene encodes CDR1 SGHNT and CDR2 YENEEA. The V segment lost 1 base and the J segment 6 bases; nucleotides outside the gene matches: 8. The CDR3 extends over 16 amino acids. CDR3: CASSLGAASGLNEQFF. DNA of the CDR3: TGTGCCAGCAGCTTAGGTGCGGCTAGCGGGCTCAATGAGCAGTTCTTC.

The CDR3 DNA follows: TGTGCCACCAGCAGAGATCGCCTCTTCGGTAAGAACGAGCAGTACTTC. Residues: CATSRDRLFGKNEQYF. The V and J genes are TRBV15 and TRBJ2-7; no clear D. In germline, CDR1 is LNHNV, CDR2 YYDKDF (reference sequence). The V and J ends lost 0 bases and 5 bases respectively, with 17 bases between them. The CDR3 is made up of 16 amino acids.

The V call is TRBV18, the J call TRBJ2-6, with 12 positions matching TRBD2. CDR3 length equals 18 residues. The V gene's germline CDR1 is KGHSH and CDR2 LQKENI. V shed 1 base, J shed 0 bases, and the junction held 1 base outside the gene matches. This CDR3 reads CASSPRLAGDSGANVLTF. CDR3 DNA: TGTGCCAGCTCACCACGACTAGCGGGGGACTCTGGGGCCAACGTCCTGACTTTC.

In its sample, this clonotype was seen a few times. V usage is TRBV2 and J usage is TRBJ2-2; D unclear. Trimming took 7 bases from V and 3 from J, leaving 9 bases between them. The CDR3 consists of 13 residues. Germline assignment: CDR1 SNHLY and CDR2 FYNNEI. In DNA, the CDR3 is TGTGCCAGCAACCAGGCCTACACCGGGGAGCTGTTTTTT. Its translation is CASNQAYTGELFF.

In its sample, this clonotype was seen many times. V is TRBV12-3 or TRBV12-4 and J is TRBJ2-7; 14 bases agree with TRBD2. There are 16 residues in the CDR3. The V gene end was trimmed by 5 bases and the J gene end by 6 bases; junction bases not matched to a gene: 9. This CDR3 reads CASSPRLAGGHGEQYF. The CDR3 DNA sequence: TGTGCCAGCAGTCCAAGACTAGCGGGAGGGCATGGCGAGCAGTACTTC.

This clonotype appeared many times. The chain combines TRBV12-3 or TRBV12-4 with TRBJ1-5, with D possibly being TRBD1 (5 bases). The CDR3 spans 14 residues. The V end lost 7 bases, the J end lost 4 bases, and 14 bases lay between the germline ends. The CDR3 reads CASTAGLENQPQHF. CDR3 in DNA: TGTGCCAGCACCGCGGGGCTCGAGAATCAGCCCCAGCATTTT.

The table lists this clonotype with a few counts. The chain combines TRBV6-1 with TRBJ1-5; TRBD1 aligns across 7 bases. In germline, CDR1 is MNHNS, CDR2 SASEGT. The CDR3 runs 16 residues. The V gene end was trimmed by 8 bases and the J gene end by 10 bases; junction bases not matched to a gene: 20. CDR3 in DNA: TGTGCCAGCCGCAAAATAGACAGGGCGTCAATCAGACCCCAGCATTTT. Translated: CASRKIDRASIRPQHF.

This clonotype was counted many times. The chain uses TRBV12-5 and TRBJ2-5, with TRBD2 matching 9 bases. The CDR3 sequence is 13 residues long. V shed 7 bases and J 4 bases; nucleotides not matched to a gene: 4. The germline CDR1 and CDR2 sequences are LGHNT and FRNRAP. As DNA, the CDR3 is TGTGCTAGTGCTCAAGCGGGAGGAGAGACCCAGTACTTC. Protein sequence: CASAQAGGETQYF.

This clonotype was seen at least ten times. The chain uses TRBV20-1 and TRBJ2-3; D gene uncertain. This CDR3 region has 12 residues. Between the trimmed V and J ends, which lost 4 bases and 6 bases, there was a span of 11 bases. The V gene's germline CDR1 is DFQATT and CDR2 SNEGSKA (reference sequence). The chain's CDR3 is CSAIGLGDTQYF. CDR3 nucleotide sequence: TGCAGTGCTATCGGGTTGGGGGATACGCAGTATTTT.

This clonotype occurred many times. This chain joins TRBV11-2 and TRBJ2-7; tentative D call: TRBD2 (5 bases). This CDR3 region has 15 residues. Germline V gene data show CDR1 as SGHAT and CDR2 as FQNNGV. V was trimmed by 5 bases and J by 3 bases, leaving 17 bases between them. The CDR3 spells CASSPDSGSYYEQYF. The CDR3 bases are TGTGCCAGCAGCCCAGACTCGGGAAGCTACTACGAGCAGTACTTC.

The CDR3 nucleotides read TGTGCCAGTAGTGCAGGGCGCCTCTACGAGCAGTACTTC. Amino acid sequence: CASSAGRLYEQYF. The chain has TRBV19 and TRBJ2-7; possible D gene TRBD1, 5 bases. The length of the CDR3 is 13 residues. Between the trimmed V and J ends, which lost 5 bases and 3 bases, there was a span of 11 bases. Germline CDR1 LNHDA, CDR2 SQIVND (reference sequence).

This chain uses TRBV6-5 with TRBJ2-1; TRBD1 aligns across 9 bases. V was pared by 4 bases and J by 8 bases, with 3 bases of the junction left unmatched. The length of the CDR3 is 13 residues. Germline CDR1 MNHEY, CDR2 SVGAGI. CDR3 protein: CASSSDRGDEQFF. The CDR3 nucleotides are TGTGCCAGCAGTTCGGACAGGGGAGATGAGCAGTTCTTC.

V and J are TRBV20-1 and TRBJ2-1; D is undetermined. Per the germline V gene, CDR1 is DFQATT and CDR2 is SNEGSKA (reference sequence). The V end was cut by 4 bases, the J end by 12 bases, with 16 bases between. The CDR3 runs 12 residues. Here the CDR3 DNA reads TGCAGTGCTATAGTGGAGACTCGGCCGCAGTTCTTC. Translated, it gives CSAIVETRPQFF.

This clonotype showed up many times. CDR3 sequence (DNA): TGCAGCGTTTGGGGGGAGGGACTAGCGGTGATACTAGCCAAAAACATTCAGTACTTC. Translating gives CSVWGEGLAVILAKNIQYF. The chain recombines TRBV29-1 with TRBJ2-4; 11 bases agree with TRBD2. V dropped 5 bases and J dropped 0; count of bases not matched to a gene: 15. The CDR3 totals 19 residues. The germline gives CDR1 SQVTM, CDR2 ANQGSEA.

The V and J genes are TRBV28 and TRBJ2-7, with TRBD1 identical over 9 bases. The germline CDR1 and CDR2 sequences are MDHEN and SYDVKM. This CDR3 contains 12 residues. V shed 9 bases, J shed 5 bases, and the junction held 5 bases outside the gene matches. The chain's CDR3 is CASGTGLHEQYF. The CDR3 nucleotides are TGTGCCAGTGGGACAGGGTTGCACGAGCAGTACTTC.

Ten or more counts support this clonotype. The chain is built from TRBV6-1 and TRBJ1-5; D is unclear. Germline CDR1 and CDR2: MNHNS and SASEGT. The CDR3 is 16 amino acids. Trimming pared 2 bases from V and 5 bases from J, leaving 16 bases between. The CDR3 sequence: CASSELPGNGYQPQHF. DNA of the CDR3: TGTGCCAGCAGTGAACTTCCGGGGAACGGGTATCAGCCCCAGCATTTT.

The gene calls are TRBV20-1 and TRBJ1-4, with 7 bases that match TRBD1. Germline V gene lookup returns CDR1 DFQATT and CDR2 SNEGSKA (reference sequence). This CDR3 spans 14 amino acids. The V gene end was trimmed by 5 bases and the J gene end by 3 bases; junction bases not matched to a gene: 6. CDR3 DNA sequence: TGCAGTGCTCTCACAGGGGCTCCTAATGAAAAACTGTTTTTT. Translated, it gives CSALTGAPNEKLFF.

This clonotype was picked up a small number of times. V and J are TRBV4-2 and TRBJ2-1; D possibly corresponds to TRBD1 (5 bases). CDR3 length: 15 residues. CDR1 is LGHNA and CDR2 is YNFKEQ in the germline V gene. V lost 0 bases and J lost 6, with 12 bases in between. The CDR3 protein is CASSQEKGLGNEQFF. The CDR3 region has the DNA TGTGCCAGCAGCCAAGAAAAGGGGTTGGGCAATGAGCAGTTCTTC.